This entry lists 28 T cell receptor beta chains sequenced from one sample in a study of blood T cell repertoires in COVID-19. Sequencing was performed with immunoSEQ multiplex PCR; in TCRdb, only in-frame clones are kept and a portion is missing. The profile shows 150,000 to 200,000 clones, roughly 80% of them singletons. The source material was peripheral blood. These receptors all come from a man aged 55-75 years with active or convalescent COVID-19.

The chain links TRBV4-3 to TRBJ2-7; tentatively, D is TRBD2 (6 bases). This CDR3 is 15 amino acids long. Per the germline V gene, CDR1 is LGHNA and CDR2 is YSLEER. Deletions cut 4 bases from V and 1 base from J, with 14 bases between. CDR3: CASSRAPGGSYEQYF. CDR3 DNA: TGCGCCAGCAGCCGAGCCCCCGGGGGTTCCTACGAGCAGTACTTC.

This clone was picked up one time. The chain is built from TRBV20-1 and TRBJ1-4; TRBD1 agrees at 8 bases. The V and J ends lost 3 bases and 4 bases, in that order; junction bases with no gene match: 4. Looked up from germline, CDR1 is DFQATT and CDR2 is SNEGSKA (reference sequence). This CDR3 contains 14 residues. The CDR3 is CSASRTGRNEKLFF. CDR3 in DNA: TGCAGTGCTAGTCGGACAGGGCGTAATGAAAAACTGTTTTTT.

The table lists this clone with many counts. Other DNA sequences from this sample encode an identical CDR3 as well. J is TRBJ2-1 and V is TRBV5-4; TRBD2 agrees at 10 bases. V shed 0 bases and J 0 bases; nucleotides not matched to a gene: 0. CDR1 and CDR2 from the germline V gene are SGHNT and YYREEE (reference sequence). The CDR3 is made up of 16 amino acids. As DNA, the CDR3 is TGTGCCAGCAGCTTGGCTAGCGGGAGCTCCTACAATGAGCAGTTCTTC. Translation gives CASSLASGSSYNEQFF.

The rearrangement links TRBV10-3 to TRBJ2-7; 9 bases line up with TRBD2. CDR3 length: 17 amino acids. In germline, CDR1 is ENHRY, CDR2 SYGVKD. Trimming at V came to 6 bases and at J to 0 bases, leaving 12 bases not matched to a gene. CDR3 DNA: TGTGCCATCAGCCCAATCCCCGGGACTAGCAGCTCCTACGAGCAGTACTTC. This translates into CAISPIPGTSSSYEQYF.

The chain links TRBV7-9 to TRBJ1-4, with 7 bases matching TRBD1. Germline lookup yields CDR1 SEHNR and CDR2 FQNEAQ (reference sequence). The CDR3 extends over 14 amino acids. After removal of 5 bases from V and 7 bases from J, the junction contained 7 bases not matched to a gene. DNA of the CDR3: TGTGCCAGCAGCGAGACAGGGAGGAGTGAAAAACTGTTTTTT. Translating it yields CASSETGRSEKLFF. Together with reference TRBV7-9 and TRBJ1-4, the CDR3 gives the full variable domain: DTGVSQNPRHKITKRGQNVTFRCDPISEHNRLYWYRQTLGQGPEFLTYFQNEAQLEKSRLLSDRFSAERPKGSFSTLEIQRTEQGDSAMYLCASSETGRSEKLFFGSGTQLSVL.

The J gene is TRBJ1-1, the V gene TRBV7-2, with D maybe TRBD1 (6 bases). The CDR3 runs to 15 residues. Germline CDR1 and CDR2: SGHTA and FQGNSA. Trimming took 5 bases from V and 4 from J, leaving 17 bases between them. The CDR3 protein is CASSPTRSRGTEAFF. CDR3 DNA: TGTGCCAGCAGCCCAACAAGGAGCAGGGGCACTGAAGCTTTCTTT.

In its sample, this clone was seen a few times. Other DNA sequences from this sample encode an identical CDR3 as well. V and J are TRBV28 and TRBJ1-5; D unresolved. CDR1 MDHEN and CDR2 SYDVKM come from the germline V gene. With 2 bases removed from V and 4 bases from J, the gap between germline ends came to 3 bases. The CDR3 is 12 amino acids. CDR3 coding DNA: TGTGCCAGCAGTTTACTTAATCAGCCCCAGCATTTT. Translating it yields CASSLLNQPQHF.

The chain is built from TRBV10-3 and TRBJ1-4; D possibly corresponds to TRBD1 (6 bases). The CDR3 length is 13 residues. V gave up 7 bases and J gave up 8 bases, with 14 bases separating them. Per the germline V gene, CDR1 is ENHRY and CDR2 is SYGVKD. Here the CDR3 reads CAIMGGTLEKLFF. CDR3 nucleotide sequence: TGTGCCATCATGGGGGGGACACTCGAAAAACTGTTTTTT.

In this sample, this clone turned up a few times. The chain employs TRBV25-1 and TRBJ1-4; tentatively, D is TRBD1 (5 bases). CDR1 is MGHDK, CDR2 SYGVNS, per germline. V was shortened by 6 bases and J by 4 bases, with 6 bases between the two germline ends. CDR3 length equals 12 residues. The CDR3 is CASRQGNEKLFF. The DNA of the CDR3 is TGTGCCAGCAGGCAGGGTAATGAAAAACTGTTTTTT. The full variable domain, in which reference TRBV25-1 and TRBJ1-4 provide the parts outside the CDR3, is EADIYQTPRYLVIGTGKKITLECSQTMGHDKMYWYQQDPGMELHLIHYSYGVNSTEKGDLSSESTVSRIRTEHFPLTLESARPSHTSQYLCASRQGNEKLFFGSGTQLSVL.

This clone has just a few counts. The chain carries TRBV2 and TRBJ2-7; D is ambiguous. Trimming removed 6 bases from V and 4 bases from J, with 4 bases in between. Germline V lookup: CDR1 SNHLY, CDR2 FYNNEI. The CDR3 runs 10 residues. The CDR3 protein is CASSSYEQYF. The CDR3 region has the DNA TGTGCCAGCAGCTCTTACGAGCAGTACTTC.

The chain carries TRBV5-1 and TRBJ2-7, with unresolved D. The V gene's germline CDR1 is SGHRS and CDR2 YFSETQ. This CDR3 has 14 amino acids. Trimming cost V 3 bases and J 4 bases, with 14 bases left between them. The CDR3 protein is CASSSVNQVYEQYF. CDR3 coding DNA: TGCGCCAGCAGCTCGGTCAATCAGGTTTACGAGCAGTACTTC.

This clone came up a few times. The V and J genes are TRBV7-2 and TRBJ2-7; D is possibly TRBD1 (5 bases). This CDR3 spans 18 amino acids. Looked up from germline, CDR1 is SGHTA and CDR2 is FQGNSA. V was clipped by 2 bases and J by 2 bases, with 22 bases between them. As DNA, the CDR3 is TGTGCCAGCAGCTTATCGGTAGGGGCCGACTTAGTGACCTACGAGCAGTACTTC. Translation: CASSLSVGADLVTYEQYF.

This clone was seen a handful of times. CDR3 region: CASSPSSGAGRPSPLHF. CDR3 in DNA: TGTGCCAGCAGCCCGTCCTCAGGCGCAGGGCGCCCTTCACCCCTCCACTTT. The gene calls are TRBV5-4 and TRBJ1-6, with a weak D call TRBD1 (5 bases). The CDR3 runs 17 residues. Deletions cut 4 bases from V and 9 bases from J, with 23 bases between. The germline V gene has CDR1 SGHNT and CDR2 YYREEE (reference sequence).

The chain employs TRBV3-1 (or the pseudogene TRBV3-2) and TRBJ2-1, with TRBD2 matching over 10 bases. The V gene's germline CDR1 is LGHDT and CDR2 YNNKEL (reference sequence). This CDR3 is built from 15 residues. With V trimmed by 0 bases and J by 10 bases, 6 bases remained unmatched. The CDR3 nucleotides are TGTGCCAGCAGCCAAGATGTACTAGCGGGAAACGAGCAGTTCTTC. Residues: CASSQDVLAGNEQFF.

The chain joins TRBV5-4 to TRBJ2-7, with a possible D match to TRBD2 (6 bases). Germline values: CDR1 SGHNT, CDR2 YYREEE (reference sequence). The CDR3 sequence is 15 residues long. Deletions cut 0 bases from V and 0 bases from J, with 10 bases between. For the CDR3, the DNA is TGTGCCAGCAGCTTGGGTAGCGGAAACTCCTACGAGCAGTACTTC. Its translation: CASSLGSGNSYEQYF.

This clone was seen a few times. The chain has TRBV29-1 and TRBJ2-7, with 9 bases fitting TRBD1. Germline V gene sequence: CDR1 SQVTM, CDR2 ANQGSEA. The CDR3 contains 14 residues. V was pared by 4 bases and J by 4 bases, with 8 bases of the junction left unmatched. CDR3 protein: CSVGRTGVKYEQYF. CDR3 coding DNA: TGCAGCGTTGGGCGGACAGGGGTGAAGTACGAGCAGTACTTC.

This chain connects TRBV6-1 to TRBJ2-6, with D perhaps matching TRBD2 (5 bases). Germline V lookup: CDR1 MNHNS, CDR2 SASEGT. V was trimmed by 1 base and J by 0 bases, leaving 19 bases between them. CDR3 size: 20 residues. The CDR3 reads CASSEGVRRISLSGANVLTF. CDR3 DNA: TGTGCCAGCAGTGAAGGAGTTAGGAGGATTTCCCTCTCTGGGGCCAACGTCCTGACTTTC.

This chain links TRBV6-2 or TRBV6-3 with TRBJ2-1; TRBD2 matches at 9 bases. The CDR3 consists of 15 residues. Losses at the gene ends were 0 bases for V and 8 bases for J; bases not matched to a gene: 5. Germline V CDR1 and CDR2: MNHEY, SVGEGT. CDR3 sequence: CASSYSAGGFDEQFF. The CDR3 DNA is TGTGCCAGCAGTTACTCCGCGGGAGGGTTCGATGAGCAGTTCTTC.

The chain joins TRBV27 to TRBJ1-1, with TRBD1 identical over 7 bases. V lost 3 bases and J lost 9; bases outside the gene matches: 4. Germline loops: CDR1 MNHEY, CDR2 SMNVEV (reference sequence). This CDR3 has 12 amino acids. The CDR3 nucleotides are TGTGCCAGCAGTTTGAATAGGGGGCAAGCTTTCTTT. It encodes CASSLNRGQAFF.

The rearrangement uses TRBV30 and TRBJ1-1; D not resolved. Looked up from germline, CDR1 is GTSNPN and CDR2 is SVGIG (reference sequence). The length of the CDR3 is 13 residues. Between the trimmed V and J ends, which lost 2 bases and 5 bases, there was a span of 12 bases. In DNA form, the CDR3 reads TGTGCCTGGAGTTTCACTACTAGGACTGAAGCTTTCTTT. It codes for CAWSFTTRTEAFF.

This clone appeared once. This chain joins TRBV19 and TRBJ2-7, with a possible D match to TRBD2 (5 bases). Between the trimmed V and J ends, which lost 3 bases and 6 bases, there was a span of 15 bases. The CDR3 runs 14 residues. Germline loops: CDR1 LNHDA, CDR2 SQIVND (reference sequence). The CDR3 nucleotides are TGTGCCAGTAGTATTACGGGAACCAACCTCGAGCAGTACTTC. It codes for CASSITGTNLEQYF.

The rearrangement joins TRBV13 to TRBJ2-1; 9 bases agree with TRBD2. Germline V gene data show CDR1 as PRHDT and CDR2 as FYEKMQ (reference sequence). V shed 5 bases and J 12 bases; nucleotides not matched to a gene: 11. The CDR3 consists of 14 residues. The CDR3 DNA follows: TGTGCCAGCAGCCAAGAGGTAGCGGGAGCGCGGCAGTTCTTC. This encodes CASSQEVAGARQFF.

This clone was detected once. This chain connects TRBV3-1 (or the pseudogene TRBV3-2) to TRBJ2-1; 8 bases agree with TRBD1. Germline CDR1 and CDR2: LGHDT and YNNKEL (reference sequence). This CDR3 contains 16 residues. The V segment lost 1 base and the J segment 2 bases; nucleotides outside the gene matches: 4. Written as DNA, the CDR3 is TGTGCCAGCAGCCAAGCGCCGGGACAGGCCTACAATGAGCAGTTCTTC. It is translated as CASSQAPGQAYNEQFF.

The chain carries TRBV18 and TRBJ2-3; 7 bases map to TRBD2. CDR3 length: 15 residues. From germline, CDR1 is KGHSH and CDR2 LQKENI. With V trimmed by 6 bases and J by 6 bases, 12 bases remained unmatched. The CDR3 DNA is TGTGCCAGCTCGCAGGTCAGCGGGAAGAGGGATACGCAGTATTTT. Translation gives CASSQVSGKRDTQYF. The entire variable domain, with the rest obtained from reference TRBV18 and TRBJ2-3, is as follows: NAGVMQNPRHLVRRRGQEARLRCSPMKGHSHVYWYRQLPEEGLKFMVYLQKENIIDESGMPKERFSAEFPKEGPSILRIQQVVRGDSAAYFCASSQVSGKRDTQYFGPGTRLTVL.

The V and J genes are TRBV20-1 and TRBJ1-2; 10 bases map to TRBD1. The ends lost 3 bases at V and 3 bases at J; junction bases unmatched: 1. CDR3 length: 13 residues. Germline V lookup: CDR1 DFQATT, CDR2 SNEGSKA (reference sequence). The CDR3: CSASGQGDYGYTF. The CDR3 DNA reads TGCAGTGCTAGTGGACAGGGGGACTATGGCTACACCTTC.

The chain recombines TRBV19 with TRBJ1-1; 8 positions match TRBD1. The CDR3 runs to 15 residues. V lost 5 bases and J lost 0; bases outside the gene matches: 5. Germline V lookup: CDR1 LNHDA, CDR2 SQIVND (reference sequence). Written as DNA, the CDR3 is TGTGCCAGTAGTCCCGGGACAGGCCTGAACACTGAAGCTTTCTTT. Protein sequence: CASSPGTGLNTEAFF.

The chain carries TRBV5-1 and TRBJ1-5; 7 bases line up with TRBD1. CDR1 and CDR2 from the germline V gene are SGHRS and YFSETQ. After removal of 1 base from V and 2 bases from J, the junction contained 6 bases not matched to a gene. There are 16 residues in the CDR3. CDR3 in DNA: TGCGCCAGCAGCTTGACAGGGGAAGAGGGCAATCAGCCCCAGCATTTT. This sequence encodes CASSLTGEEGNQPQHF. Full variable domain (outside the CDR3, taken from reference TRBV5-1 and TRBJ1-5): KAGVTQTPRYLIKTRGQQVTLSCSPISGHRSVSWYQQTPGQGLQFLFEYFSETQRNKGNFPGRFSGRQFSNSRSEMNVSTLELGDSALYLCASSLTGEEGNQPQHFGDGTRLSIL.

This chain uses TRBV5-1 with TRBJ1-5; D is possibly TRBD1 (5 bases). The ends were cut back, 0 bases at V and 3 bases at J, with 7 bases in the middle. Germline CDR1 SGHRS, CDR2 YFSETQ. The CDR3 sequence is 14 residues long. The CDR3 bases are TGCGCCAGCAGCTTGGCGGGGGACAATCAGCCCCAGCATTTT. Translation: CASSLAGDNQPQHF. Based on the CDR3 plus reference TRBV5-1 and TRBJ1-5, the full variable domain is KAGVTQTPRYLIKTRGQQVTLSCSPISGHRSVSWYQQTPGQGLQFLFEYFSETQRNKGNFPGRFSGRQFSNSRSEMNVSTLELGDSALYLCASSLAGDNQPQHFGDGTRLSIL.